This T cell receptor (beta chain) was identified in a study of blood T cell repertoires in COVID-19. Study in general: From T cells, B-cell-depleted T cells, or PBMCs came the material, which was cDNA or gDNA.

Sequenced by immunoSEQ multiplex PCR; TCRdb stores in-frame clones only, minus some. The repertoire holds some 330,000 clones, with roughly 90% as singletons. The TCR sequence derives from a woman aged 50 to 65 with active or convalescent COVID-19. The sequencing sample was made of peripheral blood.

The CDR3 DNA reads TGTGCCAGCAGTGGCGGGACCATGAACACTGAAGCTTTCTTT. This translates into CASSGGTMNTEAFF. The rearrangement uses TRBV27 and TRBJ1-1; D might be TRBD1 (5 bases). The CDR3 consists of 14 residues. V lost 5 bases and J 0 bases, leaving 10 bases between the germline ends. Germline V lookup: CDR1 MNHEY, CDR2 SMNVEV (reference sequence).